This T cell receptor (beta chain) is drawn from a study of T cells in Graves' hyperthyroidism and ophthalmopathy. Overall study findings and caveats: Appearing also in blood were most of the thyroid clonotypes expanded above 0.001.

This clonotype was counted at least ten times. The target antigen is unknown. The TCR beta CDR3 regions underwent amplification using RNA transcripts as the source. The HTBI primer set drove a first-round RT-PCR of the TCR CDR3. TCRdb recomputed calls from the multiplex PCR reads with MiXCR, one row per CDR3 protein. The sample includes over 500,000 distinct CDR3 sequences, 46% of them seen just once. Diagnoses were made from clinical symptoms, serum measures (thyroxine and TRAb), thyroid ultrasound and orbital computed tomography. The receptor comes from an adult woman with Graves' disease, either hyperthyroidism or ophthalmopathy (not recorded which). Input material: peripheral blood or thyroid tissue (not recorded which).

In DNA, the CDR3 is TGTGCCAGCAGCCCCAGGACAGGGCTTACCGGGGAGCTGTTTTTT. Protein product: CASSPRTGLTGELFF. The chain recombines TRBV9 with TRBJ2-2; 8 bases line up with TRBD1. The V gene's germline CDR1 is SGDLS and CDR2 YYNGEE. J was trimmed by 5 bases and V by 4 bases; bases with no gene match: 7. This CDR3 comprises 15 residues.